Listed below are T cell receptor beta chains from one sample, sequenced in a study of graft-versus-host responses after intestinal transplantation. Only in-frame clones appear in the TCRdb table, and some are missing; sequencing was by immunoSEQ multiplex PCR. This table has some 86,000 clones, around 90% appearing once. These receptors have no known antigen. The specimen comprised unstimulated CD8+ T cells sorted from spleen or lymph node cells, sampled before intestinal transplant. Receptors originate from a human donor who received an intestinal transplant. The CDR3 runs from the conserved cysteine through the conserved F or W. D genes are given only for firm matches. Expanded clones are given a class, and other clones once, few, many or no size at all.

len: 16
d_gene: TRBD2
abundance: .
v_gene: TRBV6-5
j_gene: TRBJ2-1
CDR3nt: TGTGCCAGCAGTTACTTAGCGGGAAAACTCTACAATGAGCAGTTCTTC
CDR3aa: CASSYLAGKLYNEQFF

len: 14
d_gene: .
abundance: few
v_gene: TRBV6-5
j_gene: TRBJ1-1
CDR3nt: TGTGCCAGCAGTTACGCGGGGGGCGACCCTGAAGCTTTCTTT
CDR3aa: CASSYAGGDPEAFF

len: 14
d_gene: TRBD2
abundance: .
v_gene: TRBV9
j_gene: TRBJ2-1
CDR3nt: TGTGCCAGCAGCGGCTCGGGACTAGCGGGAGGTCAGTTCTTC
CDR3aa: CASSGSGLAGGQFF

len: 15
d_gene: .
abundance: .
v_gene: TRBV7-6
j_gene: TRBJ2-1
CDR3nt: TGTGCCAGCAGCGCCAGCGCGGGACTGATCAATGAGCAGTTCTTC
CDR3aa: CASSASAGLINEQFF

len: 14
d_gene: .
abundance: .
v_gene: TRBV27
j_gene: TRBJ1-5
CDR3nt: TGTGCCAGCGCATACGGGACCGGGGATCAGCCCCAGCATTTT
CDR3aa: CASAYGTGDQPQHF

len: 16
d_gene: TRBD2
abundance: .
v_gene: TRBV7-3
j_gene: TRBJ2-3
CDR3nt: TGTGCCAGCAGCTCCGAAGCGGGAGTCAGAACAGATACGCAGTATTTT
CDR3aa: CASSSEAGVRTDTQYF

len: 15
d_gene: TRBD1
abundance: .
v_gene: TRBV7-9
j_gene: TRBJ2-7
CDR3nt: TGTGCCAGCAGCTTGGGACAGGGAAGAAGCTACGAGCAGTACTTC
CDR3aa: CASSLGQGRSYEQYF

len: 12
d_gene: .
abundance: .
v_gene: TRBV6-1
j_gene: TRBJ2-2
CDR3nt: TGTGCCAGCAGTCTACCGGGTGCGGAGCTGTTTTTT
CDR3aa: CASSLPGAELFF

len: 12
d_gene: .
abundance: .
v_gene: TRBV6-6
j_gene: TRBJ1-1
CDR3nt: TGTGCCAGCAGTTACTCAGGCAGCACAGCTTTCTTT
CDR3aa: CASSYSGSTAFF

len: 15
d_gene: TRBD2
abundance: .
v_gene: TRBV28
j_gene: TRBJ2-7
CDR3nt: TGTGCCAGCAGTTACGGGACTAGCGCCGTGAGCGAGCAGTACTTC
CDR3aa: CASSYGTSAVSEQYF

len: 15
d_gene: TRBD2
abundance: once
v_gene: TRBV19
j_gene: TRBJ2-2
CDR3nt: TGTGCCAGTACGTGGCTAGCGGGAGGAGCTGGGGAGCTGTTTTTT
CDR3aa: CASTWLAGGAGELFF

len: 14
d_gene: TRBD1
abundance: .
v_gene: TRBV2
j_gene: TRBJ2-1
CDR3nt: TGTGCCAGCAGTGCTAGGGACAGGAACAATGAGCAGTTCTTC
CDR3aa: CASSARDRNNEQFF

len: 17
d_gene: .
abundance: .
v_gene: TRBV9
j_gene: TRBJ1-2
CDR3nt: TGTGCCAGCAGCGGGGGGGACCGAGACGCCTCTAACTATGGCTACACCTTC
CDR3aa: CASSGGDRDASNYGYTF

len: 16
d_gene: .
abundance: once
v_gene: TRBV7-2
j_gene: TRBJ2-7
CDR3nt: TGTGCCAGCAGCTCGGACGCCAGAAGCGGTCCCTACGAGCAGTACTTC
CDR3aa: CASSSDARSGPYEQYF

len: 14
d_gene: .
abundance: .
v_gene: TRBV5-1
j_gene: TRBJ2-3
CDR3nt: TGCGCCAGCAGCTTGGCTTGGAGCACAGATACGCAGTATTTT
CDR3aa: CASSLAWSTDTQYF

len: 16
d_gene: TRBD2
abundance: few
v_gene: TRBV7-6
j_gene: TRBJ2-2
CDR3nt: TGTGCCAGCAGCGCCGTGGTGGCGGGGGGGCCCGGGGAGCTGTTTTTT
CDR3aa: CASSAVVAGGPGELFF

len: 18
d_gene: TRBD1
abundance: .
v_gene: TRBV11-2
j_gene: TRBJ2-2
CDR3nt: TGTGCCAGCAGCTTAGACCTACAGGGGGCGGTCAGCACCGGGGAGCTGTTTTTT
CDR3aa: CASSLDLQGAVSTGELFF

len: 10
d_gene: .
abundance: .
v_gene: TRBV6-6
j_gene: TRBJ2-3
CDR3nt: TGTGCCACCCTTTTGGGTAGGCAGTATTTT
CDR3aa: CATLLGRQYF

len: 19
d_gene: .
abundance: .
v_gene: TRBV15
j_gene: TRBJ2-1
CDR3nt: TGTGCCACCAGCATTGACCGTTTCAGTCCGGGGTCGTCCTACAATGAGCAGTTCTTC
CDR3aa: CATSIDRFSPGSSYNEQFF

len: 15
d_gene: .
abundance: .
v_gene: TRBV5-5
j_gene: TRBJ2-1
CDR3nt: TGTGCCAGCAGCTTGGGACAATCCTCCTACAATGAGCAGTTCTTC
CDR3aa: CASSLGQSSYNEQFF

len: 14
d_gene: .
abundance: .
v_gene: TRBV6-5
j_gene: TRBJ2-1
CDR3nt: TGTGCCAGCAGTTTCGCCGAGGGGGGCAATGAGCAGTTCTTC
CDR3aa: CASSFAEGGNEQFF

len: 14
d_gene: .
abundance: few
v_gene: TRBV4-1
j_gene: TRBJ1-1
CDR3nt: TGCGCCAGCAGCCACCGGGACGGAGGAACTGAAGCTTTCTTT
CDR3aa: CASSHRDGGTEAFF